Included here is one T cell receptor (beta chain) sequence, with context. TCRdb's table, derived via immunoSEQ multiplex PCR, lists solely in-frame clones and lacks some. The profile shows about 510,000 clones, approximately 79% of them singletons. The V gene end was trimmed by 7 bases and the J gene end by 2 bases; junction bases not matched to a gene: 11. CDR1 is SQVTM and CDR2 is ANQGSEA in the germline V gene. The CDR3 is made up of 15 amino acids. Healthy HIV-negative adults with no recent acute infections or vaccinations were recruited as donors. This entry comes from a study of shared clonotypes between healthy human individuals. Study-level information: A few men and a couple of women, aged 18 to 49, were donors.

J is TRBJ2-3 and V is TRBV29-1; TRBD1 agrees at 8 bases. The sequenced sample was PBMCs. The source is a woman between 40 and 50 years old in good health. Some clones in this sample may be carry-over from other donors' samples. This chain's CDR3 is CSGSGTGAFTDTQYF. In DNA, the CDR3 is TGCAGCGGATCCGGGACAGGCGCCTTCACAGATACGCAGTATTTT.